The entry below describes one TCR beta chain. Full-length variable regions came from constant-region reverse primers plus semi-nested Nested Universal Primer A PCR. TCRdb processed the 5' RACE reads anew with MiXCR; each CDR3 protein has one entry. The data contain about 59,000 distinct CDR3 sequences, less than 25% of them singletons. Tregs were sorted as CD4+CD25+CD127-/low cells. The CDR3 sequence is 15 residues long. V lost 4 bases and J 5 bases, leaving 18 bases between the germline ends. The germline gives CDR1 SGHRS, CDR2 YFSETQ. The sequenced sample consisted of tumor-infiltrating Tregs sorted from the breast tumor. The rearrangement joins TRBV5-1 to TRBJ1-1, with D perhaps matching TRBD1 (5 bases). The TCR originated in a female donor with breast cancer. The DNA for the CDR3 is TGCGCCAGCAGCCCAAGTGCCAGACGGGGGACTGAAGCTTTCTTT. It codes for CASSPSARRGTEAFF.